This is a list of T cell receptor beta chains from one sample in a study of cytomegalovirus exposure and HLA in healthy donors. Data came from immunoSEQ multiplex PCR; TCRdb stores just in-frame clones and leaves some out. The sample consists of approximately 150,000 clones, around 65% of them appearing once. The sequenced sample consisted of PBMCs. The receptors were sampled from a male donor in good health and CMV-seronegative. CDR3s include the opening cysteine and the closing phenylalanine or tryptophan. The D gene is left open where the match is weak. Some rows mark clone size as missing; the rest say once, few, many or name a class of expanded clone.

d_gene	j_gene	abundance	v_gene	CDR3aa	CDR3nt
-	TRBJ1-1	few	TRBV13	CASSLGGATNTEAFF	TGTGCCAGCAGCTTAGGGGGGGCAACGAACACTGAAGCTTTCTTT
-	TRBJ1-4	-	TRBV7-8	CASSLRGRGYEKLFF	TGTGCCAGCAGCTTACGTGGCAGGGGCTATGAAAAACTGTTTTTT
-	TRBJ2-3	-	TRBV6-4	CASSSQDTDTQYF	TGTGCCAGCAGTTCTCAGGACACAGATACGCAGTATTTT
-	TRBJ2-1	-	TRBV7-9	CASSLDLNNEQFF	TGTGCCAGCAGCTTAGACTTGAACAATGAGCAGTTCTTC
-	TRBJ2-7	few	TRBV10-3	CAMGRDSFPREQYF	TGTGCCATGGGGCGGGACAGCTTCCCTCGCGAGCAGTACTTC
TRBD1	TRBJ1-2	few	TRBV5-6	CASSLGTGGLLNYGYTF	TGTGCCAGCAGCTTGGGGACAGGGGGCCTCCTTAACTATGGCTACACCTTC
-	TRBJ2-7	-	TRBV28	CASIGSDRSSYEQYF	TGTGCCAGCATTGGATCGGACAGAAGCTCCTACGAGCAGTACTTC
TRBD2	TRBJ2-2	-	TRBV9	CASSVAAGGPTGELFF	TGTGCCAGCAGCGTAGCCGCGGGGGGGCCAACCGGGGAGCTGTTTTTT
TRBD1	TRBJ1-5	-	TRBV7-9	CASSWTGAQPQHF	TGTGCCAGCAGCTGGACAGGGGCTCAGCCCCAGCATTTT
-	TRBJ2-6	-	TRBV19	CASSIGGGSGANVLTF	TGTGCCAGTAGTATAGGAGGGGGCTCTGGGGCCAACGTCCTGACTTTC
-	TRBJ2-7	-	TRBV15	CATSDGTGLPYEQYF	TGTGCCACCAGCGACGGAACGGGGTTGCCCTACGAGCAGTACTTC
-	TRBJ2-5	-	TRBV7-2	CASSFSLQETQYF	TGTGCCAGCAGCTTTTCACTCCAAGAGACCCAGTACTTC